A single sample gave rise to the 8 T cell receptor beta chains below, sequenced in a study of PD-L1 blockade in urothelial cancer. The table came from immunoSEQ multiplex PCR; TCRdb's copy has only in-frame clones and leaves some out. The sample includes some 90,000 clones, about 89% of them seen just once. Time point in this sample: pretreatment peripheral blood. Sequencing was performed on PBMCs, taken around atezolizumab (anti-PD-L1) treatment. All receptors come from a woman at least 80 years old with urothelial cancer.

This chain connects TRBV28 to TRBJ2-7, with 7 bases identical to TRBD1. V lost 4 bases, J lost 2 bases, and 8 bases stayed unmatched. From germline, CDR1 is MDHEN and CDR2 SYDVKM. The CDR3 has 15 amino acids. CDR3 protein: CASSSFGQGAYEQYF. The CDR3 DNA is TGTGCCAGCAGTTCCTTCGGGCAGGGGGCCTACGAGCAGTACTTC.

A few counts support this clone. The chain couples TRBV7-9 to TRBJ1-2, with D uncertain. Germline loops: CDR1 SEHNR, CDR2 FQNEAQ (reference sequence). Deletions cut 8 bases from V and 6 bases from J, with 19 bases between. The CDR3 spans 14 residues. The CDR3 coding sequence is TGTGCCAGCGCTAGGTCGGAAAGGCCCCATGGCTACACCTTC. This gives the protein CASARSERPHGYTF.

The chain links TRBV10-3 to TRBJ1-2; D is uncertain. V lost 4 bases, J lost 8 bases, and 14 bases lay in between. Germline V gene lookup returns CDR1 ENHRY and CDR2 SYGVKD. The CDR3 extends over 13 amino acids. CDR3 loop: CAISANSLVGYTF. Here the CDR3 DNA reads TGTGCCATCAGTGCTAACAGCCTTGTGGGCTACACCTTC.

The chain joins TRBV15 to TRBJ2-2, with D possibly being TRBD2 (6 bases). The CDR3 totals 13 residues. From germline, CDR1 is LNHNV and CDR2 YYDKDF (reference sequence). Trimming pared 3 bases from V and 5 bases from J, leaving 7 bases between. The CDR3 sequence: CATSREGTGELFF. The CDR3 DNA sequence: TGTGCCACCAGCAGGGAGGGGACCGGGGAGCTGTTTTTT.

The genes are TRBV5-6 and TRBJ2-1, with 10 bases matching TRBD2. Losses at the gene ends were 1 base for V and 5 bases for J; bases not matched to a gene: 6. Germline V lookup: CDR1 SGHDT, CDR2 YYEEEE. CDR3 size: 16 residues. The CDR3 nucleotides are TGTGCCAGCAGCTTGATATGGACTAGCGGTAACAATGAGCAGTTCTTC. Its translation is CASSLIWTSGNNEQFF.

The chain recombines TRBV6-4 with TRBJ2-3; TRBD2 matches at 12 bases. In germline, CDR1 is MRHNA, CDR2 SNTAGT. V was clipped by 4 bases and J by 5 bases; unmatched bases: 7. The CDR3 is 16 residues long. The CDR3 DNA follows: TGTGCCAGCAGTGCACTAGCGGGAGGTACAGTAGATACGCAGTATTTT. This gives the protein CASSALAGGTVDTQYF.

The chain recombines TRBV6-1 with TRBJ2-7; no firm D call. Germline V gene lookup returns CDR1 MNHNS and CDR2 SASEGT. The CDR3 extends over 12 amino acids. The germline V and J ends were trimmed by 2 bases and 1 base, with 3 bases remaining between them. DNA for the CDR3: TGTGCCAGCAGTGAACTTTCCTACGAGCAGTACTTC. This encodes CASSELSYEQYF.

The CDR3: CSVGDRGRTDTQYF. Here the CDR3 DNA reads TGCAGCGTGGGGGACAGGGGGCGCACAGATACGCAGTATTTT. V gene TRBV29-1 combines with J gene TRBJ2-3; TRBD1 matches at 12 bases. Germline CDR1 is SQVTM and CDR2 is ANQGSEA. V shed 6 bases and J 1 base; nucleotides not matched to a gene: 2. This CDR3 spans 14 amino acids.